The 23 T cell receptor beta chains below come from one sample, sequenced in a study of blood T cell repertoires in COVID-19 (dated by TCRdb to the early 2020s). Receptor libraries were prepared by the immunoSEQ multiplex PCR assay. Entries here come from immuneACCESS through TCRdb and include only in-frame sequences with V and J called. Some clones fail to appear in such tables; in the studies checked, an unresolved V gene covers under half of the shortfall, and the cause of the remainder is unknown. The sample table holds about 180,000 clones, of which 75% to 85% were seen once. Together, the top ten hold 1.5% to 1.7% of the sample. Material: peripheral blood. These TCRs come from a human donor in a cohort sampled during active COVID-19.

J is TRBJ2-1 and V is TRBV10-3; 7 bases fit TRBD1. This CDR3 spans 16 amino acids. V dropped 0 bases and J dropped 7; count of bases not matched to a gene: 9. Germline V CDR1 and CDR2: ENHRY, SYGVKD. The CDR3 reads CAISESGQTFRNEQFF. In nucleotides, the CDR3 is TGTGCCATCAGTGAGTCGGGACAGACCTTTAGGAATGAGCAGTTCTTC.

The V call is TRBV12-3 or TRBV12-4, the J call TRBJ2-7; D unresolved. CDR3 length: 13 amino acids. With 3 bases removed from V and 7 bases from J, the gap between germline ends came to 13 bases. The CDR3 loop is CASSLPGTLEQYF. CDR3 DNA: TGTGCCAGCAGTTTGCCAGGCACCCTAGAGCAGTACTTC.

This rearrangement joins TRBV4-3 to TRBJ2-7; TRBD2 matches 9 bases. The germline CDR1 and CDR2 sequences are LGHNA and YSLEER. Trimming took 2 bases from V and 1 from J; bases not matched to a gene: 6. The CDR3 loop spans 16 amino acids. CDR3 sequence reads: CASSQWGTSKSYEQYF. The CDR3 DNA is TGCGCCAGCAGCCAATGGGGGACTAGCAAATCCTACGAGCAGTACTTC.

V is TRBV28 and J is TRBJ2-6; the match to TRBD2 covers 7 bases. The CDR3 length is 19 residues. Trimming took 1 base from V and 0 from J; bases not matched to a gene: 9. CDR1 is MDHEN, CDR2 SYDVKM, per germline. DNA for the CDR3: TGTGCCAGCAGTTTATCGGGCAGGGAGGGGTTCTCTGGGGCCAACGTCCTGACTTTC. Amino acid sequence: CASSLSGREGFSGANVLTF.

The chain carries TRBV18 and TRBJ1-1, with 10 bases aligning to TRBD1. CDR1 is KGHSH, CDR2 LQKENI, per germline. This CDR3 is built from 16 residues. With V trimmed by 4 bases and J by 4 bases, 9 bases remained unmatched. CDR3 bases: TGTGCCAGCTCACAAATGGACAGGGGGACGGGCACTGAAGCTTTCTTT. The encoded protein is CASSQMDRGTGTEAFF.

This chain connects TRBV7-2 to TRBJ2-4; TRBD1 matches at 9 bases. The germline V gene has CDR1 SGHTA and CDR2 FQGNSA. The CDR3 runs to 16 residues. V trimming: 2 bases; J trimming: 0 bases; junction bases outside the gene matches: 2. The CDR3 DNA follows: TGTGCCAGCAGCTTATACAGGGGGCAAGCCAAAAACATTCAGTACTTC. As protein: CASSLYRGQAKNIQYF.

The chain combines TRBV29-1 with TRBJ1-1, with a tentative D call TRBD1 (6 bases). CDR1 and CDR2 (germline): SQVTM, ANQGSEA. CDR3 size: 16 residues. V lost 4 bases and J 1 base, leaving 19 bases between the germline ends. CDR3 region: CSVVPRQGSWNTEAFF. CDR3 DNA sequence: TGCAGCGTTGTCCCCCGCCAGGGGTCGTGGAACACTGAAGCTTTCTTT.

In DNA form, the CDR3 reads TGTGCCAGCAGTTTCGGGACAGGGGACGAGCAGTACTTC. Protein sequence: CASSFGTGDEQYF. The chain recombines TRBV27 with TRBJ2-7; the match to TRBD1 covers 10 bases. The CDR3 extends over 13 amino acids. CDR1 and CDR2 (germline): MNHEY, SMNVEV (reference sequence). Trimming cost V 3 bases and J 5 bases; bases outside gene matches: 1.

The rearrangement joins TRBV11-2 to TRBJ2-3, with 7 bases aligning to TRBD2. CDR1 and CDR2 (germline): SGHAT, FQNNGV. V lost 5 bases to trimming and J lost 3 bases; unmatched junction nucleotides: 8. The CDR3 spans 15 residues. CDR3 DNA sequence: TGTGCCAGCAGCCCTCTCCGGGGGGTAACAGATACGCAGTATTTT. Its translation: CASSPLRGVTDTQYF.

The V gene is TRBV19, the J gene TRBJ2-2, with TRBD1 identical over 7 bases. Germline V CDR1 and CDR2: LNHDA, SQIVND (reference sequence). The CDR3 runs 14 residues. V lost 7 bases, J lost 4 bases, and 6 bases stayed unmatched. CDR3: CASTMTGSTGELFF. The DNA of the CDR3 is TGTGCCAGTACCATGACAGGGTCCACCGGGGAGCTGTTTTTT.

V usage is TRBV7-3 and J usage is TRBJ1-2; 7 nucleotides line up with TRBD1. Germline V CDR1 and CDR2: SGHTA, FQGTGA. The CDR3 is 13 amino acids. V shed 3 bases, J shed 7 bases, and the junction held 5 bases outside the gene matches. CDR3 coding DNA: TGTGCCAGCAGCTTCCGGGACAGAAGTGGCTACACCTTC. Protein product: CASSFRDRSGYTF.

In DNA form, the CDR3 reads TGTGCCAGCTCACCCGGGCGGGCAGGCCGCAATCAGCCCCAGCATTTT. Amino acids: CASSPGRAGRNQPQHF. The chain uses TRBV18 and TRBJ1-5; D not resolved. The CDR3 consists of 16 residues. CDR1 is KGHSH, CDR2 LQKENI, per germline. Trimming pared 3 bases from V and 2 bases from J, leaving 14 bases between.

This clone showed up just a few times. CDR3 sequence (DNA): TGCGCCAGCAGCCAAGCCGGACAAATTGCTGAAGCTTTCTTT. This gives the protein CASSQAGQIAEAFF. The gene calls are TRBV4-3 and TRBJ1-1; D possibly corresponds to TRBD1 (5 bases). Germline V gene data show CDR1 as LGHNA and CDR2 as YSLEER. The CDR3 length is 14 residues. Trimming removed 1 base from V and 6 bases from J, with 12 bases in between.

V and J are TRBV7-3 and TRBJ2-7, with 8 bases lining up with TRBD2. V was pared by 3 bases and J by 7 bases, with 8 bases of the junction left unmatched. In germline, CDR1 is SGHTA, CDR2 FQGTGA. The CDR3 has 14 amino acids. Here the CDR3 reads CASSFDSGSGEQYF. For the CDR3, the DNA is TGTGCCAGCAGCTTTGACAGCGGGAGTGGGGAGCAGTACTTC.

V is TRBV3-1 (or the pseudogene TRBV3-2) and J is TRBJ1-4; perhaps TRBD1 as D (5 bases). Trimming left V 2 bases short and J 4 bases short, with 8 bases between. The CDR3 sequence is 14 residues long. Germline V lookup: CDR1 LGHDT, CDR2 YNNKEL (reference sequence). The CDR3 sequence: CASSQTGGNEKLFF. The CDR3 nucleotides read TGTGCCAGCAGCCAAACCGGGGGTAATGAAAAACTGTTTTTT.

The chain links TRBV7-3 to TRBJ2-5; 9 nucleotides align to TRBD2. The V gene end was trimmed by 2 bases and the J gene end by 5 bases; junction bases not matched to a gene: 9. CDR3 length equals 16 residues. Per the germline V gene, CDR1 is SGHTA and CDR2 is FQGTGA. This CDR3 reads CASSLGSAGGRETQYF. In DNA, the CDR3 is TGTGCCAGCAGCTTAGGGTCCGCGGGAGGGCGGGAGACCCAGTACTTC.

The chain employs TRBV7-9 and TRBJ2-5; 8 positions agree with TRBD2. J lost 1 base, V lost 6 bases, and 4 bases had no gene match. The CDR3 has 14 residues. Per germline, CDR1 SEHNR and CDR2 FQNEAQ (reference sequence). The CDR3 DNA follows: TGTGCCAGCAGGCCGCGGGGGGCCCAAGAGACCCAGTACTTC. This gives the protein CASRPRGAQETQYF. The variable domain in full, with the rest retrieved from reference TRBV7-9 and TRBJ2-5, is DTGVSQNPRHKITKRGQNVTFRCDPISEHNRLYWYRQTLGQGPEFLTYFQNEAQLEKSRLLSDRFSAERPKGSFSTLEIQRTEQGDSAMYLCASRPRGAQETQYFGPGTRLLVL.

This clone was picked up one time. The chain uses TRBV28 and TRBJ1-4; D possibly corresponds to TRBD1 (5 bases). The CDR3 is 15 amino acids. Per the germline V gene, CDR1 is MDHEN and CDR2 is SYDVKM. Trimming left V 2 bases short and J 5 bases short, with 12 bases between. CDR3 in amino acids: CASSLEQVLNEKLFF. The DNA for the CDR3 is TGTGCCAGCAGTTTAGAACAGGTTTTAAATGAAAAACTGTTTTTT.

V and J are TRBV24-1 and TRBJ2-3; 7 nucleotides line up with TRBD1. Germline-derived CDR1 and CDR2 are KGHDR and SFDVKD. The J segment lost 6 bases and the V segment lost 4 bases, leaving 9 bases of the junction unmatched. CDR3 length: 15 amino acids. In DNA form, the CDR3 reads TGTGCCACCAGTGAGCCGGGACAGTACGCGGATACGCAGTATTTT. It codes for CATSEPGQYADTQYF.

The genes are TRBV5-4 and TRBJ2-7; 7 bases are a match to TRBD2. The ends lost 3 bases at V and 0 bases at J; junction bases unmatched: 6. Germline values: CDR1 SGHNT, CDR2 YYREEE (reference sequence). The length of the CDR3 is 15 residues. The CDR3 protein is CASSYLGGSSYEQYF. The CDR3 nucleotides read TGTGCCAGCAGCTACCTGGGGGGGTCCTCCTACGAGCAGTACTTC.

V is TRBV18 and J is TRBJ2-7, with no clear D. Germline V gene lookup returns CDR1 KGHSH and CDR2 LQKENI. This CDR3 comprises 13 residues. Trimming stripped 3 bases from V and 6 bases from J, with 12 bases between. CDR3 loop: CASSPLFGLEQYF. CDR3 in DNA: TGTGCCAGCTCACCCCTCTTTGGGCTCGAGCAGTACTTC.

This clone was counted once. The chain uses TRBV5-1 and TRBJ2-1, with 10 positions matching TRBD2. Germline-derived CDR1 and CDR2 are SGHRS and YFSETQ. With 0 bases clipped from V and 6 bases from J, the junction kept 9 bases outside the gene matches. The CDR3 runs to 17 residues. CDR3: CASSLAARTSGFNEQFF. The CDR3 DNA reads as TGCGCCAGCAGCTTGGCCGCACGGACTAGCGGATTCAATGAGCAGTTCTTC. The whole variable domain, filled in from reference TRBV5-1 and TRBJ2-1, reads KAGVTQTPRYLIKTRGQQVTLSCSPISGHRSVSWYQQTPGQGLQFLFEYFSETQRNKGNFPGRFSGRQFSNSRSEMNVSTLELGDSALYLCASSLAARTSGFNEQFFGPGTRLTVL.

The chain links TRBV19 to TRBJ1-1; a weak D match, TRBD1 (6 bases). This CDR3 comprises 16 residues. With 5 bases removed from V and 1 base from J, the gap between germline ends came to 17 bases. CDR1 and CDR2 from the germline V gene are LNHDA and SQIVND (reference sequence). CDR3 nucleotides: TGTGCCAGTAGTCCCGGAACAGGGCTCGGGAACACTGAAGCTTTCTTT. Residues: CASSPGTGLGNTEAFF.